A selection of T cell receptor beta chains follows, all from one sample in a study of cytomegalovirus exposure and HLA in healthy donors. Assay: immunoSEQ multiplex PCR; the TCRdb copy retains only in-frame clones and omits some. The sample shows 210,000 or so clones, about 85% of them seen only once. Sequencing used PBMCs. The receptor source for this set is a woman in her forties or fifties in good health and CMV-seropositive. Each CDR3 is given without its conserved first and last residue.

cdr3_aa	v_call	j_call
ASSALRKQY	TRBV28	TRBJ2-7
ASSVDRDEQY	TRBV6-1	TRBJ2-7
ASSDSGASTEAF	TRBV7-2	TRBJ1-1
ASSHRDRGTYQPQH	TRBV7-9	TRBJ1-5
ASSDRSVKSSYEQY	TRBV6-1	TRBJ2-7
ASSQEHKETQY	TRBV4-3	TRBJ2-5
ASSPQRGNYNEQF	TRBV11-2	TRBJ2-1
ASSNWGGHRELF	TRBV21-1	TRBJ2-2
ASSRLQRGHERSNQPQH	TRBV4-2	TRBJ1-5
ASRRGWRSNYGYT	TRBV19	TRBJ1-2
ASSYKGIRTFPGDREGSDTEAF	TRBV5-1	TRBJ1-1
ASSSMQGHYGYT	TRBV7-9	TRBJ1-2
ASSLDRPGEQY	TRBV5-1	TRBJ2-7
ASSPSSGNTIY	TRBV18	TRBJ1-3
ASSLRQGWGTEAF	TRBV19	TRBJ1-1
ASSSSGGVEKLF	TRBV6-5	TRBJ1-4
ASSLQGSSVTDTQY	TRBV5-1	TRBJ2-3
ASSTGDSYEQY	TRBV19	TRBJ2-7
ASSQSARGESPLH	TRBV4-2	TRBJ1-6
ASTAGPDSPLH	TRBV5-1	TRBJ1-6
ASSLGLGNQPQH	TRBV7-2	TRBJ1-5
ASRPPGFYEQY	TRBV9	TRBJ2-7
ASGTSGGAGTQY	TRBV5-1	TRBJ2-3
ASSQGQGGETQY	TRBV4-2	TRBJ2-5
ASSLWGTDGTYEQY	TRBV7-9	TRBJ2-7
ASSFEQGLTNEKLF	TRBV11-2	TRBJ1-4
ASSLEFVKGYTGELF	TRBV7-9	TRBJ2-2
ASSTGTANTEAF	TRBV7-9	TRBJ1-1
ASNTQGGLNTEAF	TRBV7-2	TRBJ1-1
ASSQPGQGKAGELF	TRBV4-1	TRBJ2-2
ASSQGAGEYNEQF	TRBV9	TRBJ2-1
SVRPWTGNTEAF	TRBV29-1	TRBJ1-1
ASSTGQGGNTGELF	TRBV7-9	TRBJ2-2
ASSLLGRGKAPLH	TRBV7-9	TRBJ1-6
ASSNSGSYNEQF	TRBV18	TRBJ2-1
ASSEHPDNSPLH	TRBV6-5	TRBJ1-6
ASQVMTGQGAYGYT	TRBV19	TRBJ1-2
ASRGGTGFDGYT	TRBV5-1	TRBJ1-2
ASSISGSGTEAF	TRBV19	TRBJ1-1
ASSPEILNWDEQF	TRBV4-3	TRBJ2-1
ASSLSSGSYNEQF	TRBV7-2	TRBJ2-1
ASSDTYEQY	TRBV2	TRBJ2-7
ASRTVTETF	TRBV2	TRBJ1-1
ASEDRAGYEQY	TRBV27	TRBJ2-7
ASSHWTGANTEAF	TRBV4-1	TRBJ1-1
ASSTGTAYNEQF	TRBV7-8	TRBJ2-1
ASSLNSGSSSGANVLT	TRBV7-2	TRBJ2-6
ASSIDQTGMSGF	TRBV6-5	TRBJ1-1
ASSQNFLGTDTQY	TRBV4-1	TRBJ2-3
ASHRQGSNEQF	TRBV19	TRBJ2-1
AWSVSTKGVTF	TRBV30	TRBJ1-1
ASSALTAGANVLT	TRBV28	TRBJ2-6
ASSLGRGMNTEAF	TRBV13	TRBJ1-1
ATVPYRGGSPLH	TRBV6-1	TRBJ1-6
ATSRDSFRAF	TRBV15	TRBJ1-1
ASSTVGSDTQY	TRBV2	TRBJ2-3
ASSPMGFTGTGGGQY	TRBV7-2	TRBJ2-7